The entry below describes one T cell receptor beta chain. The antigen remains unidentified. This specimen belongs to a study of a mutant IDH1 vaccine in newly diagnosed glioma. Study-level background: Patients received vaccination from 4-6 weeks after radiotherapy alone, or with temozolomide cycles. Patients were pretreated with radiotherapy, temozolomide, or both, mostly both.

Notes on the study in general: Pseudoprogression appeared independent of alterations in top peripheral clonotypes.

The CDR3 spans 14 residues. Looked up from germline, CDR1 is SEHNR and CDR2 is FQNEAQ (reference sequence). Trimming took 3 bases from V and 6 from J; bases not matched to a gene: 6. Assay: immunoSEQ multiplex PCR; the TCRdb copy retains only in-frame clones and omits some. The data show around 61,000 clones, with roughly 80% seen just once and less than 6.5% held by the top ten. Described time point: week 47, end of study. The investigators gave 300 ug of mutant IDH1 20-mer peptide in each vaccine dose, together with topical imiquimod. Each donor presented with a new WHO grade 3 or 4 astrocytoma that tested IDH1-mutant and showed ATRX loss.

This receptor was identified in a man in his fifties with glioma. The V call is TRBV7-9, the J call TRBJ1-2, with TRBD1 matching 8 bases. This sample comprised PBMCs, obtained from a glioma patient whose treatment included an IDH1 peptide vaccine. The chain's CDR3 is CASSLAIQGDGYTF. In DNA form, the CDR3 reads TGTGCCAGCAGCTTGGCGATACAGGGGGATGGCTACACCTTC.